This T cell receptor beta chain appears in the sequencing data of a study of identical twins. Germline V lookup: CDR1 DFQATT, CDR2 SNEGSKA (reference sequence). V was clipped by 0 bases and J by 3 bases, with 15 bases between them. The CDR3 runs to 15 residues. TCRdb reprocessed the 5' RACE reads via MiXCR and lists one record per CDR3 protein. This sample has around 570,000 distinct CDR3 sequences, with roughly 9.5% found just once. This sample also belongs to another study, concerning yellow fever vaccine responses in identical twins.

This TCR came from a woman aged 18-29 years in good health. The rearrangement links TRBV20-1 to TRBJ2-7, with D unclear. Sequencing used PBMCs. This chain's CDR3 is CSARDLRVGLYEQYF. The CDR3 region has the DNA TGCAGTGCTAGAGATTTAAGGGTAGGCCTCTACGAGCAGTACTTC.